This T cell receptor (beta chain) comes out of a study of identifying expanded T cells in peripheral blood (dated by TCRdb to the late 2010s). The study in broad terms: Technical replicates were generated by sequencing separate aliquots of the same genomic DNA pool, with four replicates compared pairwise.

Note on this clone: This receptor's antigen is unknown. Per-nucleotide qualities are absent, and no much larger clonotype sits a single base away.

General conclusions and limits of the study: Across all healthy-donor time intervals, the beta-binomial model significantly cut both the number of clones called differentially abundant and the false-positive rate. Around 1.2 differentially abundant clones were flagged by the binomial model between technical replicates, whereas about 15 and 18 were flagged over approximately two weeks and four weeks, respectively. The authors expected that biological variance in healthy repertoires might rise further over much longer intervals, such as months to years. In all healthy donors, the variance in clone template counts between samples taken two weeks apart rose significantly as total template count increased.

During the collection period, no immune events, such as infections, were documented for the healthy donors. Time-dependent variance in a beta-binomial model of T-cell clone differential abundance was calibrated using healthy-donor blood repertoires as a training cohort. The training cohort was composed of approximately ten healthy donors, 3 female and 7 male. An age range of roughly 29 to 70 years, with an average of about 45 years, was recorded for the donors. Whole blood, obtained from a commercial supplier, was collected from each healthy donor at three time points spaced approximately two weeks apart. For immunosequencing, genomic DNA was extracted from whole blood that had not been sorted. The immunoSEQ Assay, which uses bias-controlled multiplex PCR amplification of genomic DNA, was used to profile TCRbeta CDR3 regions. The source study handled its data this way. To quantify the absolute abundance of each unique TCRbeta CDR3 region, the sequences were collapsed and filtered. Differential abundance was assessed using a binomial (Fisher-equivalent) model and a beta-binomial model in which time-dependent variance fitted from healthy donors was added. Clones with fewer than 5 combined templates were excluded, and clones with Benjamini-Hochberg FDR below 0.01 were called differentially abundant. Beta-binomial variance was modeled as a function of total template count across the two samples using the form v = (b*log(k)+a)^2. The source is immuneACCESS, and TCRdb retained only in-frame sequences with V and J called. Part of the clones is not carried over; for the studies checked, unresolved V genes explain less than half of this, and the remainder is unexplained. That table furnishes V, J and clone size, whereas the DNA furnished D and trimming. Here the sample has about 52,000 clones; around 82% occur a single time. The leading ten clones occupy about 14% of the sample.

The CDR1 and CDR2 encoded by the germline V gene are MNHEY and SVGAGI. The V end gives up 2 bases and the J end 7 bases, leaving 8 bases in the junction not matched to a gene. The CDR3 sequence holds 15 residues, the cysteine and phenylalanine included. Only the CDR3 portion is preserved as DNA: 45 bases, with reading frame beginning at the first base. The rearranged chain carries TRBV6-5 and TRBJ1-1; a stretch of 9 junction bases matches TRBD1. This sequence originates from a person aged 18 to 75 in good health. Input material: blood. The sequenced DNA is TGTGCCAGCAGTTACGATGGACAGGGGTCAATTGAAGCTTTCTTT. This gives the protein CASSYDGQGSIEAFF.